This T cell receptor (beta chain) derives from a study of blood T cells in healthy people across ages. Study-wide points: In the absence of known donor CMV status, changes in expanded clonotypes were possibly confounded. Long-lived donors carried more naive CD4+ cells and greater diversity than aged donors.

Germline CDR1 and CDR2: SGHTA and FQGTGA. The CDR3 runs 17 residues. The ends lost 2 bases at V and 0 bases at J; junction bases unmatched: 6. A sample-barcoded 5' primer and a J-beta primer mix were used in a second PCR of roughly 7 to 11 cycles. TCRdb used MiXCR to reprocess the 5' RACE reads, holding one entry per CDR3 protein. In the table there are some 1.5 million distinct CDR3 sequences, 28% of which are singletons. Per-sample PBMC isolation yielded at least 7 million cells. This clonotype was seen only a few times. Its specificity is unknown. This rearrangement joins TRBV7-3 to TRBJ2-3, with 9 bases aligning to TRBD2. Sequenced sample: blood. The TCR originated in a woman in her twenties or thirties in good health. The DNA of the CDR3 is TGTGCCAGCAGCTTAGCGGGGGGGCTGAAAAGCACAGATACGCAGTATTTT. Its translation is CASSLAGGLKSTDTQYF. The variable domain in full, completed from reference TRBV7-3 and TRBJ2-3, reads GAGVSQTPSNKVTEKGKYVELRCDPISGHTALYWYRQSLGQGPEFLIYFQGTGAADDSGLPNDRFFAVRPEGSVSTLKIQRTERGDSAVYLCASSLAGGLKSTDTQYFGPGTRLTVL.